This TCR beta chain was captured in a study of cytomegalovirus exposure and HLA in healthy donors (dated by TCRdb to between 2016 and 2019). As for the study more broadly: In an earlier analysis of 587 of the donors, around 290 Gb of sequence data and some 100 million unique TCR beta sequences from about 180 million T cells were reported. HLA typing covered class I and class II loci at four-digit resolution. In a later analysis, previously published TCR beta repertoires from 550 to 750 donors were re-analyzed and high-resolution HLA genotyping was added so that TCR occurrence patterns could be studied. The study profiled the T cell repertoires of hundreds of subjects by immunosequencing and related them to cytomegalovirus serostatus. Donor age, sex, ethnicity and CMV serostatus were compiled alongside the repertoire data. In a later genetic analysis, genome-wide SNP genotypes for about three fifths of the roughly 670 donors were used, and that subset was treated as a discovery cohort. The number of typed donors differed by locus: about 629-630 for A, B, C, DRB1 and DQB1; roughly 510 for DQA1; approximately 600 for DPA1; and 450 to 480 for DPB1. The study was designed to test whether signatures of past pathogen exposure could be identified by cataloging public T cell receptors. On average, around 240,000 unique TCR beta nucleotide sequences were sequenced per donor among some 430 genotyped donors of the cohort, with roughly 18% of those sequences being non-productive. A separate validation cohort of 100 to 150 different subjects was used in addition to the roughly 640-subject first cohort. The study combined high-throughput TCR immunosequencing, statistical association of individual TCRs with disease status, and machine learning to predict cytomegalovirus infection status. Every repertoire in the discovery cohort had been generated on one and the same sequencing platform. Roughly five DR-DQ haplotypes were handled as single units for association and clustering because linkage in the cohort was strong. Of the roughly 400 genotyped donors, 81% fell in the genetic ancestry cluster associated with self-reported Caucasian donors. In the later analysis, no new phenotypic data were used to find candidate immune exposures; instead, reliance was placed on TCR beta sequences and their occurrence across donors. An early release that covered about 600 HLA-typed donors contained approximately 300 gigabases of sequencing data and tens of millions of unique TCR sequences. An earlier analysis of some 500 of the donors applied high-throughput TCR beta sequencing to assess whether each TCR beta V gene segment acted as functional or pseudogenic.

The method behind the library was the immunoSEQ multiplex PCR assay. A mixture of 60 forward primers for TCR Vbeta segments and 13 reverse primers for TCR Jbeta segments was used in the multiplex PCR. The CDR3 region of rearranged TCR beta genes was amplified from genomic DNA by a multiplex PCR assay. On the Illumina HiSeq System, the amplified TCR beta libraries were sequenced as 87-base-pair reads. The authors' pipeline ran thus. In a later analysis, some 80 million unique TCR beta chains were counted across the roughly 610 repertoires, and about 10 million of these chains were shared by at least two donors. Raw reads were error-corrected and collapsed into unique sequences by a nearest-neighbor algorithm in which closely related sequences were merged to remove PCR and sequencing errors. Alignment of CDR3 sequences to IMGT reference sequences was used to assign V, D and J gene segments. Each retained sequence needed at least a six-nucleotide match to both a V gene segment and a J gene segment. A rearrangement was called productive if the CDR3 had no stop codons and remained in frame with V and J, and every other rearrangement was called non-productive. Following IMGT convention, CDR3 was defined as the stretch from the second conserved V-encoded cysteine to the conserved J-encoded phenylalanine. In an earlier analysis of around 640 of the donors, sequences lacking an unambiguous match to a single V gene segment were excluded. An earlier analysis of roughly 590 of the donors called V segments functional above 56.7% productive rearrangements and segregating when the between-donor standard deviation exceeded 5%. A statistical classification framework was built for diagnosing cytomegalovirus status from the catalog of TCR beta chain sequences. V and J gene assignment, in a later analysis, came from comparing TCR nucleotide sequences with IMGT/GENE-DB human TR gene sequences. A later analysis assigned CDR3 sequences and most-parsimonious VDJ recombination scenarios with the TCRdist pipeline. In a later analysis, every TCR beta chain was defined by the combination of its CDR3 amino acid sequence and its V-gene family, and reads without a unique V-gene family were dropped. To address suspected cross-contamination and a sequencing artifact, a later analysis removed over 500 highly shared, low-generation-probability nucleotide sequences. For each public chain, a later analysis derived a clonal expansion index from normalized ranks of inferred template counts within each repertoire. In a later analysis, generation probabilities were computed using a VDJ recombination model fitted to out-of-frame rearrangements, and the results were checked against IGoR. In a later analysis, hypergeometric tests were used to score TCR-TCR, TCR-HLA and TCR-CMV co-occurrence, with a repertoire-size bias correction applied to TCR pairs. In a later analysis, false discovery rates were estimated by permuting HLA or CMV assignments 20 times. A later analysis grouped co-occurring TCRs with DBSCAN, adding TCRdist sequence similarity when clustering within HLA-allele-positive subsets. Repertoires with fewer than 30,000 or more than 120,000 public chains, plus five repertoires with anomalous nucleotide sharing, were excluded from co-occurrence clustering. Held by TCRdb, this immuneACCESS table contains in-frame sequences only and omits some clones. Under half of the omission traces to an unresolved V gene where checked; the cause of the rest is unknown. The D gene and trimming were derived from the DNA, and the V and J assignments and clone size from that table. The sample table records about 60,000 clones; 75% to 85% of these occur just once. The biggest ten clones account for 6% of the sample.

From the germline V gene, CDR1 is SGHRS and CDR2 is YFSETQ. Trimming takes 4 bases off V and 0 bases off J; junction bases not matched to a gene: 8. The CDR3, cysteine through phenylalanine, is 17 amino acids long. CDR3 DNA is the only sequence kept; it has 51 bases, read in frame from the first base. On this clone itself: Its antigen remains unidentified. Base qualities are not recorded, but no much larger clone differs from it by a single base.

The cohort comprised 666 healthy bone marrow donors. At the time of sampling, every cohort member was nominally healthy, though immune exposures that went unrecorded were likely present. The donor was CMV seronegative and was included in the group of about 400 seronegative cohort members. A peripheral blood sample was collected from each donor, and TCR beta sequencing was performed on peripheral blood mononuclear cells. The Qiagen DNeasy Blood Extraction Kit was used to extract genomic DNA from the blood cell samples. What the research found in general, with its limitations: In an earlier analysis of about 600 of the donors, most TCR beta V segments appeared in productive rearrangements about 87% or about 30% of the time, broadly matching IMGT annotations. When HLA alleles, especially DR and DQ, strongly co-occurred, TCR associations were difficult to assign to individual alleles. In a later genetic analysis, fewer N-insertions in productive TCRs were reported among donors in an Asian-associated ancestry cluster than the roughly 700-donor mean. The 87-base-pair reads could not distinguish some IMGT-functional V segments, including TRBV6-2 and TRBV6-3, so those segments were excluded. CMV serostatus was the only immune exposure information available for the cohort. Across donors, most TCR sequences were observed very rarely, whereas some public TCRs were present in many individuals. The cohort was sequenced for TCR beta chains only, and without alpha or paired-chain data the features that could be detected were limited. Correlated functional status among segregating V segments might be attributable to linkage disequilibrium, but an unknown experimental factor could not be ruled out. In a later analysis, most CMV-associated TCR beta chains were found to appear HLA-restricted, with HLA associations seemingly driven largely by CMV exposure. Because some donors lacked HLA typing at each locus, the association tests relied only on the typed subset. In a later analysis, HLA-associated TCR beta chains were found to be more clonally expanded and to have lower generation probabilities than equally common non-associated chains. The authors suggested that the approach could potentially be generalized to other disease states and immunological phenotypes. A cluster of highly shared sequence variants was judged likely to be a technical artifact of the sequencing pipeline. Presence/absence analyses assumed roughly uniform sequencing depth across donors, an assumption that may not hold. In a later analysis, several top co-occurrence clusters were reported to appear linked to parvovirus B19, influenza, CMV and Epstein-Barr virus. The study listed 164 TCR beta chains as associated with cytomegalovirus. A further reported finding was that TCR beta sequences accurately predicted the HLA-A and HLA-B alleles for most subjects in the first cohort. According to a later analysis, TCR association rates differed among HLA loci, with DRB1 alleles showing the most associated TCRs and HLA-C alleles showing the fewest. In both the original and validation cohorts, the classifier was reported to diagnose cytomegalovirus status with high specificity and sensitivity. Specific HLA alleles were associated with more than 15,000 TCR beta sequences at a false discovery rate of 0.05 in a later analysis. Over 15 rarely observed V segments, including chromosome 9 orphons, were excluded from the earlier analysis of approximately 500 of the donors because counts were too low. Three of the identified cytomegalovirus-associated TCR beta chains were confirmed in vitro to be specific for cytomegalovirus antigens. A later genetic analysis associated a missense DCLRE1C variant with V-gene and J-gene trimming of TCR beta chains, and an independent cohort replicated the association.

The V gene is TRBV5-1 and the J gene is TRBJ2-7; TRBD2 matches 12 bases in the middle. This receptor was obtained from a male donor in good health and CMV-seronegative. The sequencing input was PBMCs. In nucleotide form, the sequence is TGCGCCAGCAGCCTCACGCTAGCGGGGGGGACCTCCTACGAGCAGTACTTC. Its product reads: CASSLTLAGGTSYEQYF.